The 26 T cell receptor beta chains below were found in one sample sequenced in a study of cytomegalovirus exposure and HLA in healthy donors. Clones were read by immunoSEQ multiplex PCR, and TCRdb kept only the in-frame ones, dropping some. Found here are about 120,000 clones, about 90% of them singletons; the top ten hold under 2%. The specimen sequenced was PBMCs. These receptors all stem from a woman aged 18-29 years in good health and CMV-seronegative.

The gene calls are TRBV29-1 and TRBJ2-7; D is perhaps TRBD1 (5 bases). CDR3 length: 12 residues. V was trimmed by 5 bases and J by 0 bases, leaving 8 bases between them. CDR1 is SQVTM, CDR2 ANQGSEA, per germline. CDR3 DNA sequence: TGCAGCGTTCGGACAAACTCCTACGAGCAGTACTTC. Amino acid sequence: CSVRTNSYEQYF.

V is TRBV30 and J is TRBJ1-5; unclear D gene. Germline CDR1 is GTSNPN and CDR2 is SVGIG (reference sequence). The CDR3 covers 13 residues. Trimming shortened V by 2 bases and J by 3 bases, and 8 bases separated the two germline ends. The DNA of the CDR3 is TGTGCCTGGAGTAAGTCCTACAATCAGCCCCAGCATTTT. Protein sequence: CAWSKSYNQPQHF.

V is TRBV2 and J is TRBJ2-1; TRBD1 agrees at 7 bases. Germline values: CDR1 SNHLY, CDR2 FYNNEI. V lost 6 bases, J lost 0 bases, and 5 bases stayed unmatched. The CDR3 spans 15 residues. CDR3 DNA: TGTGCCAGCAGCCTACAGGGGATCTCCTACAATGAGCAGTTCTTC. This encodes CASSLQGISYNEQFF. Drawing the rest from reference TRBV2 and TRBJ2-1, the complete variable domain is EPEVTQTPSHQVTQMGQEVILRCVPISNHLYFYWYRQILGQKVEFLVSFYNNEISEKSEIFDDQFSVERPDGSNFTLKIRSTKLEDSAMYFCASSLQGISYNEQFFGPGTRLTVL.

The V and J genes are TRBV10-3 and TRBJ2-1; 9 bases line up with TRBD2. The germline gives CDR1 ENHRY, CDR2 SYGVKD. V lost 4 bases, J lost 6 bases, and 4 bases stayed unmatched. The CDR3 sequence is 14 residues long. The CDR3 DNA reads TGTGCCATCAGTGTGCGGGAGGGTGGCAATGAGCAGTTCTTC. As protein: CAISVREGGNEQFF.

In the case of this clone: Other DNA sequences from this sample encode an identical CDR3 as well. The chain uses TRBV9 and TRBJ2-3, with D tentatively TRBD2 (6 bases). This CDR3 region has 15 residues. Trimming removed 2 bases at V and 3 bases at J, with 13 bases between. Germline V CDR1 and CDR2: SGDLS, YYNGEE. The CDR3 nucleotides are TGTGCCAGCAGCGTTGGTAGCGGACCGACAGATACGCAGTATTTT. It is translated as CASSVGSGPTDTQYF.

V usage is TRBV15 and J usage is TRBJ2-7; D may be TRBD1 (6 bases). Deletions cut 1 base from V and 6 bases from J, with 19 bases between. The germline V gene has CDR1 LNHNV and CDR2 YYDKDF (reference sequence). The CDR3 sequence is 16 residues long. In DNA, the CDR3 is TGTGCCACCAGCAGAGCTACGCAGGGGCCGAGGGGCGAGCAGTACTTC. It specifies CATSRATQGPRGEQYF.

V is TRBV10-3 and J is TRBJ1-5, with TRBD1 matching over 10 bases. CDR1 ENHRY and CDR2 SYGVKD come from the germline V gene. J lost 9 bases, V lost 4 bases, and 6 bases had no gene match. This CDR3 comprises 14 residues. This CDR3 is CAISVGQGDRPQHF. The CDR3 nucleotides are TGTGCCATCAGTGTCGGACAGGGGGACCGGCCCCAGCATTTT.

CDR3 sequence reads: CASSLDGYGYTF. CDR3 nucleotides: TGTGCCAGCAGCTTAGACGGGTATGGCTACACCTTC. V is TRBV7-9 and J is TRBJ1-2; D call uncertain. V was pared by 1 base and J by 5 bases, with 5 bases between. The CDR3 runs to 12 residues. The germline gives CDR1 SEHNR, CDR2 FQNEAQ (reference sequence).

J is TRBJ1-5 and V is TRBV10-3; D uncertain. V lost 0 bases and J lost 0, with 9 bases in between. This CDR3 has 16 residues. Germline lookup yields CDR1 ENHRY and CDR2 SYGVKD. The CDR3 sequence: CAISESGLSSNQPQHF. The CDR3 DNA reads TGTGCCATCAGTGAGTCGGGCCTTAGTAGCAATCAGCCCCAGCATTTT.

The chain links TRBV6-5 to TRBJ2-2, with 7 bases that match TRBD1. Germline CDR1 is MNHEY and CDR2 is SVGAGI. V dropped 7 bases and J dropped 7; count of bases not matched to a gene: 9. This CDR3 region has 14 residues. CDR3 loop: CASTERQGNGELFF. The CDR3 nucleotides read TGTGCCAGCACCGAACGACAGGGTAACGGGGAGCTGTTTTTT.

The genes are TRBV5-1 and TRBJ1-1; a weak D match, TRBD1 (5 bases). The CDR3 has 19 residues. V lost 4 bases, J lost 0 bases, and 25 bases lay in between. Germline assignment: CDR1 SGHRS and CDR2 YFSETQ. DNA of the CDR3: TGCGCCAGCAGCCACTTGGCCGTCGATGTAGGGGCCATGAACACTGAAGCTTTCTTT. Its protein is CASSHLAVDVGAMNTEAFF.

CDR3 loop: CASQNHRTGELFF. CDR3 sequence (DNA): TGTGCCAGCCAGAACCACAGGACCGGGGAGCTGTTTTTT. V is TRBV2 and J is TRBJ2-2, with D perhaps matching TRBD1 (5 bases). CDR1 is SNHLY, CDR2 FYNNEI, per germline. CDR3 length: 13 residues. V gave up 8 bases and J gave up 5 bases, with 12 bases separating them.

This chain connects TRBV23-1 to TRBJ2-1, with TRBD1 identical over 7 bases. TRBV23-1 is an ORF for which the function is uncertain. This CDR3 is built from 20 residues. The J segment lost 5 bases and the V segment lost 4 bases, leaving 23 bases of the junction unmatched. CDR3 sequence: CASSLPRPPREGALDNEQFF. The CDR3, as DNA: TGCGCCAGCAGTCTTCCCCGTCCCCCCCGCGAGGGGGCTTTGGACAATGAGCAGTTCTTC.

This rearrangement joins TRBV27 to TRBJ2-3; a possible D gene is TRBD2 (7 bases). From germline, CDR1 is MNHEY and CDR2 SMNVEV (reference sequence). The ends were cut back, 2 bases at V and 5 bases at J, with 26 bases in the middle. This CDR3 is built from 19 residues. CDR3 sequence reads: CASSLGRGVGGRTRDTQYF. CDR3 nucleotide sequence: TGTGCCAGCAGTTTAGGGAGGGGGGTCGGCGGGAGAACCCGAGATACGCAGTATTTT.

The chain has TRBV11-2 and TRBJ2-4; D gene unclear. V was clipped by 0 bases and J by 0 bases, with 21 bases between them. Germline-derived CDR1 and CDR2 are SGHAT and FQNNGV. The CDR3 is 20 amino acids. As DNA, the CDR3 is TGTGCCAGCAGCTTAGACCCCCCCATCGGAGAGCTTCCAGCCAAAAACATTCAGTACTTC. Encoded protein: CASSLDPPIGELPAKNIQYF.

The genes are TRBV28 and TRBJ1-4; possibly TRBD1 for D (5 bases). Germline V lookup: CDR1 MDHEN, CDR2 SYDVKM. Trimming took off 3 bases at V and 7 bases at J, with 6 bases between the two ends. CDR3 size: 12 residues. In nucleotides, the CDR3 is TGTGCCAGCAGTTTCAGGGCTGAAAAACTGTTTTTT. It is translated as CASSFRAEKLFF.

V and J are TRBV27 and TRBJ2-1, with TRBD2 matching over 10 bases. V lost 5 bases and J lost 10; bases outside the gene matches: 17. CDR1 is MNHEY and CDR2 is SMNVEV in the germline V gene (reference sequence). The CDR3 sequence is 17 residues long. This CDR3 reads CASSPTPSGGVIGEQFF. For the CDR3, the DNA is TGTGCCAGCAGTCCCACCCCAAGCGGGGGGGTTATAGGGGAGCAGTTCTTC.

This chain joins TRBV29-1 and TRBJ2-7; 7 bases fit TRBD1. CDR1 SQVTM and CDR2 ANQGSEA come from the germline V gene. This CDR3 is built from 11 residues. After removal of 4 bases from V and 7 bases from J, the junction contained 4 bases not matched to a gene. The CDR3 protein is CSVVGGGEQYF. In DNA form, the CDR3 reads TGCAGCGTTGTAGGGGGCGGTGAGCAGTACTTC.

The chain employs TRBV5-1 and TRBJ1-1; 7 bases are shared with TRBD1. Germline V CDR1 and CDR2: SGHRS, YFSETQ. J lost 1 base, V lost 4 bases, and 10 bases had no gene match. The length of the CDR3 is 16 residues. The CDR3 here is CASSTYRGIGNTEAFF. Here the CDR3 DNA reads TGCGCCAGCAGCACCTACAGGGGAATAGGGAACACTGAAGCTTTCTTT.

In its sample, this clone was seen once. CDR3 in DNA: TGTGCCTGGAGTGCACTGAACAGGGCCTCGAGTGAGCAGTACTTC. Protein: CAWSALNRASSEQYF. The rearrangement links TRBV30 to TRBJ2-7, with D maybe TRBD1 (6 bases). V lost 1 base, J lost 7 bases, and 20 bases lay in between. The CDR3 spans 15 residues. The germline CDR1 and CDR2 sequences are GTSNPN and SVGIG (reference sequence).

V usage is TRBV28 and J usage is TRBJ2-1; 13 nucleotides agree with TRBD2. This CDR3 is 21 amino acids long. The germline V gene encodes CDR1 MDHEN and CDR2 SYDVKM. V was pared by 5 bases and J by 3 bases, with 19 bases of the junction left unmatched. The CDR3: CASSASRSGLAGKGRYNEQFF. CDR3 nucleotide sequence: TGTGCCAGCAGTGCCTCCCGCTCGGGACTAGCGGGAAAGGGTCGCTACAATGAGCAGTTCTTC. The full variable domain, rest sourced from reference TRBV28 and TRBJ2-1, is DVKVTQSSRYLVKRTGEKVFLECVQDMDHENMFWYRQDPGLGLRLIYFSYDVKMKEKGDIPEGYSVSREKKERFSLILESASTNQTSMYLCASSASRSGLAGKGRYNEQFFGPGTRLTVL.

The chain employs TRBV28 and TRBJ1-3; D uncertain. V lost 3 bases, J lost 0 bases, and 6 bases lay in between. Germline CDR1 and CDR2: MDHEN and SYDVKM. CDR3 size: 14 residues. CDR3 region: CASSFTASGNTIYF. As DNA, the CDR3 is TGTGCCAGCAGTTTTACAGCCTCTGGAAACACCATATATTTT.

The rearrangement joins TRBV18 to TRBJ1-5, with 11 bases lining up with TRBD1. The CDR3 is made up of 15 amino acids. Unmatched junction bases numbered 7, after V lost 6 bases and J lost 6 bases. The germline gives CDR1 KGHSH, CDR2 LQKENI. CDR3 residues: CASSQTGTGGQPQHF. CDR3 bases: TGTGCCAGCTCCCAAACCGGGACAGGGGGTCAGCCCCAGCATTTT.

The chain carries TRBV6-5 and TRBJ1-1; a possible D gene is TRBD1 (5 bases). Germline loops: CDR1 MNHEY, CDR2 SVGAGI. This CDR3 is built from 15 residues. Trimming pared 0 bases from V and 0 bases from J, leaving 8 bases between. CDR3 in amino acids: CASSYSTDMNTEAFF. The CDR3 nucleotides read TGTGCCAGCAGTTACTCGACAGATATGAACACTGAAGCTTTCTTT.

The rearrangement joins TRBV7-8 to TRBJ2-1; 11 nucleotides line up with TRBD2. Unmatched junction bases numbered 8, after V lost 6 bases and J lost 7 bases. Germline values: CDR1 SGHVS, CDR2 FQNEAQ. The CDR3 is 15 amino acids. CDR3 sequence: CASSGIAGGSNEQFF. In DNA form, the CDR3 reads TGTGCCAGCAGTGGCATAGCGGGAGGGTCGAATGAGCAGTTCTTC.

This clone was seen a single time. The rearrangement joins TRBV5-8 to TRBJ2-5, with 14 bases identical to TRBD2. The CDR3 covers 16 residues. Germline V lookup: CDR1 SGHTS, CDR2 YDEGEE. The trim removed 4 bases at V and 5 bases at J, leaving 7 bases unmatched. Written as DNA, the CDR3 is TGTGCCAGCAGCCTCGGCCGACTAGCGGGAGGGGAGACCCAGTACTTC. The encoded protein is CASSLGRLAGGETQYF.